Below are 12 T cell receptor beta chains sequenced from a single sample in a study of early T cells in non-severe SARS-CoV-2 infection. TCRdb re-called the 5' RACE reads with MiXCR, one entry per CDR3 protein. This table has roughly 62,000 distinct CDR3 sequences, roughly 7.7% appearing once. The sequencing sample was made of whole blood. These receptors all stem from an adult who was a healthcare worker with PCR-confirmed SARS-CoV-2 infection or an uninfected control (not recorded which).

The chain combines TRBV12-3 or TRBV12-4 with TRBJ2-1, with D possibly matching TRBD2 (6 bases). The CDR3 is made up of 15 amino acids. Between the trimmed V and J ends, which lost 3 bases and 8 bases, there was a span of 17 bases. CDR3 sequence reads: CASSFWSSARDEQFF. The DNA for the CDR3 is TGTGCCAGCAGTTTTTGGTCTAGCGCAAGGGATGAGCAGTTCTTC.

This clonotype has only a few counts. The rearrangement joins TRBV10-3 to TRBJ1-3, with 8 nucleotides matching TRBD1. This CDR3 has 13 amino acids. The V gene end was trimmed by 10 bases and the J gene end by 4 bases; junction bases not matched to a gene: 6. CDR1 ENHRY and CDR2 SYGVKD come from the germline V gene. Here the CDR3 DNA reads TGTGCCACCCAGGGGGCTTTAGGAAACACCATATATTTT. Amino acid sequence: CATQGALGNTIYF.

This clonotype is labeled as medium-sized. The rearrangement joins TRBV6-1 to TRBJ2-6; a possible D gene is TRBD2 (5 bases). The CDR3 is 16 residues long. Trimming stripped 6 bases from V and 0 bases from J, with 12 bases between. The germline V gene has CDR1 MNHNS and CDR2 SASEGT. This CDR3 is CASRERASSGANVLTF. CDR3 bases: TGTGCCAGCAGAGAGAGGGCAAGCTCTGGGGCCAACGTCCTGACTTTC.

This clonotype was found many times. CDR3 sequence: CASSPLGLAGVYEQFF. The CDR3, as DNA: TGTGCCAGCAGCCCCCTCGGACTAGCGGGAGTGTATGAGCAGTTCTTC. This sequence joins TRBV14 and TRBJ2-1; TRBD2 agrees at 13 bases. With 4 bases clipped from V and 8 bases from J, the junction kept 8 bases outside the gene matches. This CDR3 spans 16 amino acids. Germline V CDR1 and CDR2: SGHDN, FVKESK.

The table lists this clonotype with many counts. The J gene is TRBJ1-1, the V gene TRBV7-9, with a weak D call TRBD1 (5 bases). The CDR3 consists of 12 residues. CDR1 is SEHNR, CDR2 FQNEAQ, per germline (reference sequence). V was shortened by 0 bases and J by 11 bases, with 10 bases between the two germline ends. CDR3 loop: CASSLAGALAFF. For the CDR3, the DNA is TGTGCCAGCAGCTTAGCAGGGGCACTGGCTTTCTTT.

The genes are TRBV7-8 and TRBJ2-1; D call uncertain. Germline CDR1 SGHVS, CDR2 FQNEAQ. Between the trimmed V and J ends, which lost 4 bases and 0 bases, there was a span of 7 bases. This CDR3 is 14 amino acids long. The CDR3 region is CASSSHSSYNEQFF. CDR3 coding DNA: TGTGCCAGCAGCTCTCATAGCTCCTACAATGAGCAGTTCTTC.

The rearrangement joins TRBV6-1 to TRBJ2-1, with TRBD2 matching over 7 bases. The CDR3 consists of 16 residues. CDR1 MNHNS and CDR2 SASEGT come from the germline V gene. J lost 8 bases, V lost 4 bases, and 14 bases had no gene match. The CDR3 nucleotides are TGTGCCAGCAGTGCCGCCCCCGGGACTACCTTCGATGAGCAGTTCTTC. Residues: CASSAAPGTTFDEQFF.

This rearrangement joins TRBV24-1 to TRBJ2-1, with 8 bases lining up with TRBD2. CDR1 and CDR2 (germline): KGHDR, SFDVKD. V gave up 4 bases and J gave up 6 bases; unmatched junction bases: 10. The CDR3 covers 16 residues. CDR3 bases: TGTGCCACCAGTGAGTCGATAGCGGGGTTTAGCAATGAGCAGTTCTTC. Protein sequence: CATSESIAGFSNEQFF.

The chain links TRBV30 to TRBJ2-7; D gene uncertain. The ends were cut back, 2 bases at V and 7 bases at J, with 9 bases in the middle. Looked up from germline, CDR1 is GTSNPN and CDR2 is SVGIG (reference sequence). This CDR3 is 11 amino acids long. This CDR3 is CAWSRLREQYF. CDR3 DNA sequence: TGTGCCTGGAGTCGGCTTCGAGAGCAGTACTTC.

The rearrangement links TRBV6-4 to TRBJ2-1; 8 positions agree with TRBD1. Trimming removed 6 bases from V and 5 bases from J; junction bases left unmatched: 9. This CDR3 contains 15 residues. Germline CDR1 and CDR2: MRHNA and SNTAGT. In DNA form, the CDR3 reads TGTGCCAGCAGCTCCTGGACAGGGCCGGACAATGAGCAGTTCTTC. It yields the protein CASSSWTGPDNEQFF.

This clonotype has at least ten counts. This rearrangement joins TRBV6-5 to TRBJ2-2; D is undetermined. The length of the CDR3 is 12 residues. Germline CDR1 is MNHEY and CDR2 is SVGAGI. Deletions cut 4 bases from V and 4 bases from J, with 4 bases between. The CDR3 bases are TGTGCCAGCAGTTGGCTCACCGGGGAGCTGTTTTTT. It translates to CASSWLTGELFF.

This clonotype has only a few counts. The chain employs TRBV7-9 and TRBJ2-4; 9 bases align to TRBD2. Trimming removed 1 base from V and 1 base from J; junction bases left unmatched: 14. There are 20 residues in the CDR3. Germline V gene lookup returns CDR1 SEHNR and CDR2 FQNEAQ (reference sequence). CDR3 region: CASSLEGRGGRERAKNIQYF. CDR3 nucleotides: TGTGCCAGCAGCTTAGAGGGCAGAGGCGGGAGGGAAAGGGCCAAAAACATTCAGTACTTC.